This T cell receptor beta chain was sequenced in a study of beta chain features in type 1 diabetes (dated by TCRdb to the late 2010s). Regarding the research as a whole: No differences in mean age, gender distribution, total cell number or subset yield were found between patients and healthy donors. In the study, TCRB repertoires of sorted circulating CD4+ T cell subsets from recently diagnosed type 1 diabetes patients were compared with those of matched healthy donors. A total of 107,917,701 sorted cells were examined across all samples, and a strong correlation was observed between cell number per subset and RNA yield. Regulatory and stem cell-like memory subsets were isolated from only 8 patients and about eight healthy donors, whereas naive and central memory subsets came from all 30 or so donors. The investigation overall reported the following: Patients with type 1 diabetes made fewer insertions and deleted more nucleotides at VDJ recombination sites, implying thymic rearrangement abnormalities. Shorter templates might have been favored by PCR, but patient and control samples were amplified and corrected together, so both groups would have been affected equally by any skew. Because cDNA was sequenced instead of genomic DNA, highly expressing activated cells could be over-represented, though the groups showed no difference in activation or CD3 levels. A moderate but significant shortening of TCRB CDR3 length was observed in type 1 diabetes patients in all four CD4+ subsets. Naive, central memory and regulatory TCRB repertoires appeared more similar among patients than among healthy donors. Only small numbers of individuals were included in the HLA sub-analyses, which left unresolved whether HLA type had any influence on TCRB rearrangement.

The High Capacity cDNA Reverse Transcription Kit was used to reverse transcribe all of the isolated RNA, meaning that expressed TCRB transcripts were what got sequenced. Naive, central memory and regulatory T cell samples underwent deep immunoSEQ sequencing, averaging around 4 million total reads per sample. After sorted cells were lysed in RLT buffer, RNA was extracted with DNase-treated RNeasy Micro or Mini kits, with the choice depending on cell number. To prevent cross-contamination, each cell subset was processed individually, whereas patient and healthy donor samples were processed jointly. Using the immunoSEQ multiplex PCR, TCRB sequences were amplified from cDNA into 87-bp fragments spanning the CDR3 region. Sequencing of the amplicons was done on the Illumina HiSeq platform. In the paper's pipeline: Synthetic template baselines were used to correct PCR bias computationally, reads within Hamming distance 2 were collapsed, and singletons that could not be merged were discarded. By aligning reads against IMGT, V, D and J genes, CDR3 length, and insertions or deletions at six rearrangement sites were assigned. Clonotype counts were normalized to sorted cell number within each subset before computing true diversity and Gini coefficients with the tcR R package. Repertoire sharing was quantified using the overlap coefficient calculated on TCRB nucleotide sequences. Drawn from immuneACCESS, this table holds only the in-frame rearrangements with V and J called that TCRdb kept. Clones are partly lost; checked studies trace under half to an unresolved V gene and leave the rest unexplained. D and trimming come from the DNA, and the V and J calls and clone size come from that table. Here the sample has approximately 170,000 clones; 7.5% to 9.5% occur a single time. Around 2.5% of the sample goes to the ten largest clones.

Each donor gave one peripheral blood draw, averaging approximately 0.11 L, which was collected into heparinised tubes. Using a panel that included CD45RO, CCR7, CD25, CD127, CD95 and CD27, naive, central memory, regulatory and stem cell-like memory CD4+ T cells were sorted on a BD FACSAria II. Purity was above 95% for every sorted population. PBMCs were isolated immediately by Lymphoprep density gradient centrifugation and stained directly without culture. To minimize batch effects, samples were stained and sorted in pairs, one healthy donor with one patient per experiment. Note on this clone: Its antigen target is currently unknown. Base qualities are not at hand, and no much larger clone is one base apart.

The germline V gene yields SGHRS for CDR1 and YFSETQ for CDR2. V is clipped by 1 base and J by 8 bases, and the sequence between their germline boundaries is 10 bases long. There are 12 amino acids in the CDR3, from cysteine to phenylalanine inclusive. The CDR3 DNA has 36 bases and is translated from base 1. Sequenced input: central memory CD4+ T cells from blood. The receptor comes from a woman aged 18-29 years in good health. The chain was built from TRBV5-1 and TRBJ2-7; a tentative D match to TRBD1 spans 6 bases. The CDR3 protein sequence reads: CASSLRGNQQYF. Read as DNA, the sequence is TGCGCCAGCAGCTTGAGGGGGAACCAGCAGTACTTC. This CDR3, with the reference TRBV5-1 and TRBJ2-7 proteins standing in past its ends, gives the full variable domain KAGVTQTPRYLIKTRGQQVTLSCSPISGHRSVSWYQQTPGQGLQFLFEYFSETQRNKGNFPGRFSGRQFSNSRSEMNVSTLELGDSALYLCASSLRGNQQYFGPGTRLTVT.